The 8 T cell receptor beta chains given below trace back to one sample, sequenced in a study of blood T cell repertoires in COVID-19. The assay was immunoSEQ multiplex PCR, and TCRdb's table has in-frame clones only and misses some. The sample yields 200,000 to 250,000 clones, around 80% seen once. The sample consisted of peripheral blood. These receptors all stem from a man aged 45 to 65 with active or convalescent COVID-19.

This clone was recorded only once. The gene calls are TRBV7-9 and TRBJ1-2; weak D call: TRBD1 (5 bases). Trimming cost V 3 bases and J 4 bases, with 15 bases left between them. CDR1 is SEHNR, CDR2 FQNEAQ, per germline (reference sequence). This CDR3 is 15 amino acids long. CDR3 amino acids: CASSFGGDSFYGYTF. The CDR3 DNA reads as TGTGCCAGCAGCTTCGGGGGGGATTCCTTCTATGGCTACACCTTC. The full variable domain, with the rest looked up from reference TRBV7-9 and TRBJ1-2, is DTGVSQNPRHKITKRGQNVTFRCDPISEHNRLYWYRQTLGQGPEFLTYFQNEAQLEKSRLLSDRFSAERPKGSFSTLEIQRTEQGDSAMYLCASSFGGDSFYGYTFGSGTRLTVV.

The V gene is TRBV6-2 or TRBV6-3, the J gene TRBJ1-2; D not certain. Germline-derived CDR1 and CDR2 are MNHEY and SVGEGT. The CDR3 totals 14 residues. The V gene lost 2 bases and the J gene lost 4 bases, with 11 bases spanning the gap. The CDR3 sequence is CASSYRRQGYGYTF. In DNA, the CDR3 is TGTGCCAGCAGTTACCGTAGACAAGGCTATGGCTACACCTTC.

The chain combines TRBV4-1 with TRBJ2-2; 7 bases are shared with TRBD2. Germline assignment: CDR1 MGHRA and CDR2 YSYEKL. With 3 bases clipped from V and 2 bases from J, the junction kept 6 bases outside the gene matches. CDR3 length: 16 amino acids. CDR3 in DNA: TGCGCCAGCAGCCAGACCGGGGGGATCAACACCGGGGAGCTGTTTTTT. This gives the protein CASSQTGGINTGELFF.

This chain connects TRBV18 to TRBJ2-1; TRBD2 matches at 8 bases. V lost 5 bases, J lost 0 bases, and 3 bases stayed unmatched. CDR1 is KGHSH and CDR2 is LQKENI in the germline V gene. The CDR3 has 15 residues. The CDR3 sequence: CASSSGTSSYNEQFF. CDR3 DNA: TGTGCCAGCTCATCCGGGACTAGCTCCTACAATGAGCAGTTCTTC.

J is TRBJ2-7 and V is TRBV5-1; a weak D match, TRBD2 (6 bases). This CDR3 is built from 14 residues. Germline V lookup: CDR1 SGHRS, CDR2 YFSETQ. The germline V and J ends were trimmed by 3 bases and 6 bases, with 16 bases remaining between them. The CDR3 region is CASSSPGEAIEQYF. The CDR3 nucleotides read TGCGCCAGCAGCTCCCCGGGGGAGGCCATCGAGCAGTACTTC.

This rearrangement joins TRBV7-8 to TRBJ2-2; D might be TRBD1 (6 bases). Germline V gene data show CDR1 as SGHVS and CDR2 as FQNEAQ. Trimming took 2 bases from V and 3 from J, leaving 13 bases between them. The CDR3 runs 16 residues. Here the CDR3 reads CASSLSYREYTGELFF. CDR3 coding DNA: TGTGCCAGCAGCTTATCCTACAGGGAGTACACCGGGGAGCTGTTTTTT.

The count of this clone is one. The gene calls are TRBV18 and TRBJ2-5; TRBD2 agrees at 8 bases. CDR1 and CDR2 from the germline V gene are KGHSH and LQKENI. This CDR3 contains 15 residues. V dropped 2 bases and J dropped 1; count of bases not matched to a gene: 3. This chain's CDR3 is CASSPIGRVQETQYF. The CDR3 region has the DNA TGTGCCAGCTCACCAATCGGGAGGGTCCAAGAGACCCAGTACTTC.

CDR3 region: CASSLAERAATGELFF. The CDR3 coding sequence is TGTGCCAGCAGCTTAGCTGAGCGGGCGGCCACCGGGGAGCTGTTTTTT. This chain links TRBV7-9 with TRBJ2-2, with D tentatively TRBD2 (6 bases). This CDR3 region has 16 residues. The V gene's germline CDR1 is SEHNR and CDR2 FQNEAQ (reference sequence). V was cut by 0 bases and J by 4 bases, with 12 bases left in between. Full variable domain (remainder filled in from reference TRBV7-9 and TRBJ2-2): DTGVSQNPRHKITKRGQNVTFRCDPISEHNRLYWYRQTLGQGPEFLTYFQNEAQLEKSRLLSDRFSAERPKGSFSTLEIQRTEQGDSAMYLCASSLAERAATGELFFGEGSRLTVL.